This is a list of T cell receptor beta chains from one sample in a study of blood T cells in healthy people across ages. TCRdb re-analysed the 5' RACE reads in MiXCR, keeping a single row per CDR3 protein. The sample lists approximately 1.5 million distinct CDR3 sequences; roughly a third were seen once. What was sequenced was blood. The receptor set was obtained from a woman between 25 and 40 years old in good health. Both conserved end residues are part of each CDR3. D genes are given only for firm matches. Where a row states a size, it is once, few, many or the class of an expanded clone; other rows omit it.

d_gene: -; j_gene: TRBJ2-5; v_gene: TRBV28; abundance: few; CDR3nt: TGTGCCAGCAGTTTAGGATCAGGGGGGAAGACGACCCAGTACTTC; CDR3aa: CASSLGSGGKTTQYF
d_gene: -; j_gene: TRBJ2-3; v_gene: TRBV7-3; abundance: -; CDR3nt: TGTGCCAGCAGCTTAACCGCTAGCGCATTGTCAGATACGCAGTATTTT; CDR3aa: CASSLTASALSDTQYF
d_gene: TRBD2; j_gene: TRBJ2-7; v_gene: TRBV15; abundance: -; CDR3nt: TGTGCCACCAGCAGAGAAGTTAGCGGGAGTTACGAGCAGTACTTC; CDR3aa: CATSREVSGSYEQYF
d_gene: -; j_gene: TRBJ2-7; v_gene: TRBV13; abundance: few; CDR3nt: TGTGCCAGCAGGGCTCTTCGGGACCGAACCTACGAGCAGTACTTC; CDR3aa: CASRALRDRTYEQYF
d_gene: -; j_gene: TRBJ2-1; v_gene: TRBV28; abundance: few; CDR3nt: TGTGCCAGCAGCGTCCCGGGTGCCGCTGAGCAGTTCTTC; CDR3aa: CASSVPGAAEQFF
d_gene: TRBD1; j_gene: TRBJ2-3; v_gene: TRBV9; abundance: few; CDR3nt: TGTGCCAGCAGCGCTTCCTACAGGGGCGTTCCAGATACGCAGTATTTT; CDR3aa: CASSASYRGVPDTQYF
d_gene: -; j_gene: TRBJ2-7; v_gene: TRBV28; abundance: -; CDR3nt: TGTGCCAGCAGTTTCGTTGGGGCAGGGATATACGAGCAGTACTTC; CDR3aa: CASSFVGAGIYEQYF
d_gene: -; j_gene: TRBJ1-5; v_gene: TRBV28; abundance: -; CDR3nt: TGTGCCAGCAGTTCGAGGATGGATTTGCCCCAGCATTTT; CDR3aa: CASSSRMDLPQHF
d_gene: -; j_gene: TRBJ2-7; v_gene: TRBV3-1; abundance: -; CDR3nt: TGTGCCAGCAGCCAAGGGGCCCTTACCTACGAGCAGTACTTC; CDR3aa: CASSQGALTYEQYF
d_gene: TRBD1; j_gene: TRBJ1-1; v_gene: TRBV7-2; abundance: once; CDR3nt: TGTGCCAGCAGCTTCTATCTAGGGACAGGGTTGGACACTGAAGCTTTCTTT; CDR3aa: CASSFYLGTGLDTEAFF
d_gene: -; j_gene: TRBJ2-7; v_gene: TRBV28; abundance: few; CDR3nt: TGTGCCAGCAGTTTATACAGGGTATCGTACGAGCAGTACTTC; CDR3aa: CASSLYRVSYEQYF
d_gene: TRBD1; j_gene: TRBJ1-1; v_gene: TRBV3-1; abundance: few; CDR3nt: TGTGCCAGCAGCGAGACAGGGAGGAGGTCTGAAGCTTTCTTT; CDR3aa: CASSETGRRSEAFF
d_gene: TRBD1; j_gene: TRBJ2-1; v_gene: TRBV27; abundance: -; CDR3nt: TGTGCCAGCAGCCGGGACAGGGGGCCAGAGTTCTTC; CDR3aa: CASSRDRGPEFF
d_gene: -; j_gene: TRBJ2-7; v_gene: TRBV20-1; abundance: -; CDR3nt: TGCAGTGCTAGAGATCTGGAGAGCCTTGTGCCCTACGAGCAGTACTTC; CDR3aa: CSARDLESLVPYEQYF
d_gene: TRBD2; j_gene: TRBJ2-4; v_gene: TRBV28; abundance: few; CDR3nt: TGTGCCAGCAGCCCCGTTAGCGGGAGTCCGATAGCCAAAAACATTCAGTACTTC; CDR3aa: CASSPVSGSPIAKNIQYF
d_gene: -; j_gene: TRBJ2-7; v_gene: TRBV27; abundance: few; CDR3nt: TGTGCCAGCAGTTTATTGCAGGGTGGCGAGCAGTACTTC; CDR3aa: CASSLLQGGEQYF
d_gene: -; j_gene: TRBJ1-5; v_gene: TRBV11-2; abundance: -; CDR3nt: TGTGCCAGCAGCCAGGGGACGTCGGATCAGCCCCAGCATTTT; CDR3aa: CASSQGTSDQPQHF
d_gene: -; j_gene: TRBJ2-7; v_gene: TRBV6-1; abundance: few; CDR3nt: TGTGCCAGCACCCGATCGGACCTATCCTACGAGCAGTACTTC; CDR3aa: CASTRSDLSYEQYF
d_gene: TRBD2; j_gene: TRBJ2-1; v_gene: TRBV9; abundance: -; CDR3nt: TGTGCCAGCAGCCAATACATGGCGGGGGTGGATGAGCAGTTCTTC; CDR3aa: CASSQYMAGVDEQFF
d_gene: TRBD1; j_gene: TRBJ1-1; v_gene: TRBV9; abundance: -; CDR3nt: TGTACCAGCAGCGTCCGGGACAGGGACACTGAAGCTTTCTTT; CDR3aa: CTSSVRDRDTEAFF
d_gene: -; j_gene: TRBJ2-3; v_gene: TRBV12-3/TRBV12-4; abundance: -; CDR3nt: TGTGCCAGCAGTTGGTGGGGAGGACGCACAGATACGCAGTATTTT; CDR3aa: CASSWWGGRTDTQYF
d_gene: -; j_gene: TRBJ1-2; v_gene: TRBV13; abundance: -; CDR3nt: TGTGCCAGCAGCTTAGTGTGTCCTGTGTCCAACTATGGCTACACCTTC; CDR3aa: CASSLVCPVSNYGYTF
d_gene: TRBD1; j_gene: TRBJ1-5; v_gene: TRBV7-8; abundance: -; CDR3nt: TGTGCCAGCAGCACAACAGGGGCTCTCAATCAGCCCCAGCATTTT; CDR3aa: CASSTTGALNQPQHF
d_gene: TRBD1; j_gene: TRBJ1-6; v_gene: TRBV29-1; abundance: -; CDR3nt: TGCAGCGCCGCTACAGGGGAAAATTCACCCCTCCACTTT; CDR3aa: CSAATGENSPLHF
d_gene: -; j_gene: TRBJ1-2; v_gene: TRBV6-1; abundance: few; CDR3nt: TGTGCCAGCAGTGGGCAGGGCCTTTCTAACTATGGCTACACCTTC; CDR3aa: CASSGQGLSNYGYTF
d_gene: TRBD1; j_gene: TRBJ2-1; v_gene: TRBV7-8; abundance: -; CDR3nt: TGTGCCAGCAGCCCCAGGGGGTACGATGAGCAGTTCTTC; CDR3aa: CASSPRGYDEQFF
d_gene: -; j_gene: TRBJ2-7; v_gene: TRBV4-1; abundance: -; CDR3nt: TGCGCCAGCAGCCGCCCTGGAAACTCGCGTGAGCAGTACTTC; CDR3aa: CASSRPGNSREQYF
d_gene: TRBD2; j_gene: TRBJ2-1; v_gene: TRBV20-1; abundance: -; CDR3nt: TGCAGTGCTAGAGTGAGTAGCGGGGGTCCAAGCTCCTACAATGAGCAGTTCTTC; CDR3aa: CSARVSSGGPSSYNEQFF
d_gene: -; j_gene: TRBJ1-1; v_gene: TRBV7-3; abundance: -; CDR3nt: TGTGCCACCGGTACAGACAAGAACACTGAAGCTTTCTTT; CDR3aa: CATGTDKNTEAFF
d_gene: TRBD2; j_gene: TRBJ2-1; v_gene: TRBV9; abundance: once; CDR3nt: TGTGCCAGCAGCGTGCCGGGGACTAGCGGGAGCTACAATGAGCAGTTCTTC; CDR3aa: CASSVPGTSGSYNEQFF
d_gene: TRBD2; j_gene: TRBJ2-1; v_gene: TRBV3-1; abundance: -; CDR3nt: TGTGCCAGCAGCCAAGTGGGACGGGGGGGCCCCTACAATGAGCAGTTCTTC; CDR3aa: CASSQVGRGGPYNEQFF
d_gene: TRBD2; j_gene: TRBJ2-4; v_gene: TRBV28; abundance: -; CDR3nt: TGTGCCAGCAGTCCGGGACTAGCGGGTGGAAACATTCAGTACTTC; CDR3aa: CASSPGLAGGNIQYF
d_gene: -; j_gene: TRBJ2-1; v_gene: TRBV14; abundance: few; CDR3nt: TGTGCCAGCAGCCCATACGGACGTGCCTACAATGAGCAGTTCTTC; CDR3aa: CASSPYGRAYNEQFF
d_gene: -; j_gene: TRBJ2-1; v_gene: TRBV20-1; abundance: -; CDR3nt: TGCAATAGCGGGACAGCCTACAATGAGCAGTTCTTC; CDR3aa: CNSGTAYNEQFF
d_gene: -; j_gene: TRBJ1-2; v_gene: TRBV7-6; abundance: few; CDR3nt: TGTGCCAGCAGTCAAACGGACAGCCCTACTAACTATGGCTACACCTTC; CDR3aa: CASSQTDSPTNYGYTF
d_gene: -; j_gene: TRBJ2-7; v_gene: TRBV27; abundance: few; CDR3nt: TGTGCCAGCAGTCGGGACACCCCCTACGAGCAGTACTTC; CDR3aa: CASSRDTPYEQYF
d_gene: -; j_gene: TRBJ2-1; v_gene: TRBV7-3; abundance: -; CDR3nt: TGTGCCAGCAGCTTAATGCGAGGCAACGGTGAGCAGTTCTTC; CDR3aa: CASSLMRGNGEQFF
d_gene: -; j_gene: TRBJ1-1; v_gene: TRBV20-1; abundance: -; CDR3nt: TGCAGTGCAACTATACCAGGGGCGGGCACTGAAGCTTTCTTT; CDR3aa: CSATIPGAGTEAFF
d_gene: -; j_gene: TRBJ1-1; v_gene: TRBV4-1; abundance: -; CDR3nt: TGCGCCAGCAGCCAAATAAGCTTGAACACTGAAGCTTTCTTT; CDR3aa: CASSQISLNTEAFF
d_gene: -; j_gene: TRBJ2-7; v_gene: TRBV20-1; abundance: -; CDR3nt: TGCAGTGCTAGACCGCCACTGGGCGAGCAGTACTTC; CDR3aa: CSARPPLGEQYF
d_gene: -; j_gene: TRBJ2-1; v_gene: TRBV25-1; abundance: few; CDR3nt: TGTGCCAGCAGTGAAGTCAAGGATCCTAGCAACCACCCGTTCTTC; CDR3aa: CASSEVKDPSNHPFF
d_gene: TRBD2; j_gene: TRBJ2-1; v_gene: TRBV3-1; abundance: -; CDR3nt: TGTGCCAGCGGCCATCCGACTAGCGGGGGGGAAGGGGCCTACAATGAGCAGTTCTTC; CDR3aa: CASGHPTSGGEGAYNEQFF
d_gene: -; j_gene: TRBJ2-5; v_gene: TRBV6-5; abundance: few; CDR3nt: TGTGCCAGCAACCAGTTGGGGTTCGAAGAGACCCAGTACTTC; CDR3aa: CASNQLGFEETQYF
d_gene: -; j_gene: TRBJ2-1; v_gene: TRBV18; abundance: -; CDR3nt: TGTGCCAGCTCGTCCGACCACACCTACAATGAGCAGTTCTTC; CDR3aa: CASSSDHTYNEQFF
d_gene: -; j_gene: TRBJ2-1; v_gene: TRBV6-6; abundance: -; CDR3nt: TGTGCCAGCAGAATAACAGGCGAGCAGTTCTTC; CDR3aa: CASRITGEQFF
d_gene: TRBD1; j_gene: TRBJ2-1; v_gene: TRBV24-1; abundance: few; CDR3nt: TGTGCCACCAGTGACCCGGGACAGCCTTACAATGAGCAGTTCTTC; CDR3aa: CATSDPGQPYNEQFF
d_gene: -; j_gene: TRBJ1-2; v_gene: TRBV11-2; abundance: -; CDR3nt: TGTGCCAGCAGCTTAGTGGGGGTCGATTACACCTTC; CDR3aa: CASSLVGVDYTF
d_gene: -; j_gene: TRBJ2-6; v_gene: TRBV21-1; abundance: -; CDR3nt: TGTGCCAGCAGCGGGCACGGGGCCATATGTTCTGGGGCCAACGTCCTGACTTTC; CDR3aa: CASSGHGAICSGANVLTF
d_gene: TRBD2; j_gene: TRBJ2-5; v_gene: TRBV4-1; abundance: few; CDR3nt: TGCGCCAGCAGCCCCTGGACTAGCGAGAAGACCCAGTACTTC; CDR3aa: CASSPWTSEKTQYF
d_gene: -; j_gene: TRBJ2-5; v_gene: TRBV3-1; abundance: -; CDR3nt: TGTGCCAGCAGCCAAGTAGAGGGGAGAACCCAGTACTTC; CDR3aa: CASSQVEGRTQYF
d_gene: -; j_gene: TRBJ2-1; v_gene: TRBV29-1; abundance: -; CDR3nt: TGCAGCGTTGAAGTTGGGACGGAGCAGTTCTTC; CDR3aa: CSVEVGTEQFF
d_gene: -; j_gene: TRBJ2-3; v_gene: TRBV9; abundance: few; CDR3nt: TGTGCCAGCAGCGTAGACGGGGCTAGCACAGATACGCAGTATTTT; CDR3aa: CASSVDGASTDTQYF
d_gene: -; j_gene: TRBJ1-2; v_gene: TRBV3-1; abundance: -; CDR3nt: TGTGCCAGCAGCCTTATGCGGGCGGGCGGAAGGGGCTACACCTTC; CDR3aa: CASSLMRAGGRGYTF